What follows describes a single T cell receptor beta chain. This clone showed up many times. Its antigen has not been determined. The read terminates 3 residues ahead of where the CDR3 ends, so the germline J gene completes it. The germline V gene specifies SGHDN as CDR1 and FVKESK as CDR2. The CDR3 contains 12 residues, cysteine and phenylalanine counted. The DNA shown is the part of the CDR3 that was read: 27 bases, in frame from base 1. V is clipped by 3 bases and J by 7 bases, and the sequence between their germline boundaries is 6 bases long. CVID samples and control samples contributed equivalent amounts of genomic DNA as sequencing input. For every sample, a 60 bp segment covering the rearranged TCRbeta CDR3 region was amplified and then sequenced. TCRbeta amplification used the immunoSEQ assay, a bias-corrected multiplex PCR with high-throughput sequencing. Per the source publication's procedure: Every unique nucleotide sequence counted as a clone and was annotated with V, D and J genes, copy number and frequency. Sequences were labeled productive if in frame, and non-productive if out of frame or containing stop codons. As previously described, clonality was computed from Shannon's entropy. The predicted amino acid sequences of productive clones were used to derive mean CDR3 Kyte-Doolittle hydropathy. Scaled V gene usage was hierarchically clustered using Manhattan distance and complete linkage with the R hclust function. Clone sharing by CDR3 amino acid sequence was assessed by resampling 12 repertoires per group over 100 rounds. The repertoires were screened for about 70 published EBV-specific TCRbeta sequences and some 250 published CMV-specific TCRbeta sequences. A couple of CVID samples yielding fewer than 10,000 sequences were excluded from analysis, leaving approximately 40 CVID repertoires. The immuneACCESS repertoire file appears here via TCRdb, limited to in-frame rearrangements. These files lack a portion of the clones; in checked studies, under half of the deficit traces to unresolved V genes, and the cause of the others is not known. V and J calls and clone size are as listed in that table; D and trimming were resolved from the DNA. In this sample, some 28,000 clones appear, none counted once only. The ten biggest clones cover just under 30% of the sample.

Diagnosis of CVID followed standard criteria, namely serum IgG, IgA and/or IgM below the normal range together with specific antibody deficiency. The CVID group comprised some 44 subjects, 15 or so female and about 29 male, aged roughly 8 to 70 years with a mean age of roughly 36. Predominantly Caucasian heritage was noted among both the CVID patients and the healthy controls. At the time of study participation, every CVID subject had been on replacement immunoglobulin therapy for one year or longer. At blood collection, none of the CVID subjects was ill or on immunomodulatory or immunosuppressive medication. From each donor, about 5 to 8 ml of heparinized peripheral whole blood was collected. Genomic DNA from adults with common variable immune deficiency (CVID) and from healthy adult controls was used for sequencing of TCRbeta CDR3 repertoires. Diluted blood was density-centrifuged over Hypaque 1077 or Ficoll-Paque to isolate peripheral blood mononuclear cells. Unsorted mononuclear cells served as the source of genomic DNA, which was extracted either by Qiagen column purification or by a centrifugation-based method.

This sample was included in a study of T cell clonality in common variable immunodeficiency (dated by TCRdb to between 2015 and 2017). The paper as a whole reports these results and caveats: CVID TCRbeta sequences reportedly showed fewer deletions and N-nucleotide insertions and lacked highly modified clones with 13 or more V deletions. Despite equal DNA input, controls averaged roughly 80,000 unique sequences per sample versus some 30,000 in CVID samples. Correlations of repertoire features with clinical complications were constrained by heterogeneity among patients within the CVID cohort. According to the authors, figuring out what caused the increased clonality in CVID would require sequencing the repertoires of T cell subpopulations. Healthy controls shared more TCRbeta clones with each other than CVID subjects shared among themselves (p < 0.0001). Increased TCRbeta clonality was found in CVID subjects compared with healthy controls (t-test p = 0.018), with the increase being most characteristic of about a third of subjects.

This sequence originates from a human donor with common variable immunodeficiency. The specimen was peripheral blood mononuclear cells. This chain is built from TRBV14 and TRBJ1-4; no confident D gene assignment can be made. The CDR3 here reads CASSQNSEKLFF. CDR3 DNA (partial): TGTGCCAGCAGCCAGAATAGTGAAAAA.